The 3 T cell receptor beta chains below all came from one sample that was sequenced in a study of T cell responses to AZD1222 COVID-19 vaccine. Generated by immunoSEQ multiplex PCR, the TCRdb table keeps only in-frame clones and is missing some. The sample lists more than 150,000 clones; approximately 92% were seen once. Sequencing used peripheral blood, obtained on day 0 of AZD1222 vaccination. All receptors come from an adult in good health.

The gene calls are TRBV29-1 and TRBJ1-1, with D possibly TRBD1 on 5 matching bases. The germline V gene encodes CDR1 SQVTM and CDR2 ANQGSEA. V was cut by 5 bases and J by 0 bases, with 10 bases left in between. The CDR3 covers 13 residues. The CDR3 loop is CSVSGRMNTEAFF. CDR3 sequence (DNA): TGCAGCGTTTCGGGACGTATGAACACTGAAGCTTTCTTT.

The V call is TRBV18, the J call TRBJ1-4; 7 bases are a match to TRBD1. Looked up from germline, CDR1 is KGHSH and CDR2 is LQKENI. The CDR3 length is 14 residues. Trimming took 1 base from V and 7 from J; bases not matched to a gene: 3. The CDR3 DNA reads TGTGCCAGCTCACCACAGGGGGCTGGTGAAAAACTGTTTTTT. It codes for CASSPQGAGEKLFF.

This chain connects TRBV5-1 to TRBJ1-1; possible D gene TRBD1, 5 bases. Trimming pared 0 bases from V and 2 bases from J, leaving 11 bases between. The CDR3 contains 15 residues. Germline-derived CDR1 and CDR2 are SGHRS and YFSETQ. The CDR3 DNA sequence: TGCGCCAGCAGCTTGGGGTACGGGGCCAACACTGAAGCTTTCTTT. Amino acids: CASSLGYGANTEAFF.